These 19 T cell receptor beta chains were all obtained from the same sample, sequenced in a study of spatial heterogeneity in lung cancer. Study-level points and caveats: Counts of expanded intratumoral alpha and beta TCRs tracked tumor mutation counts.

These receptors' targets are unknown. The time point was: sample taken at primary tumor resection. TCRdb analysed the 5' RACE reads with MiXCR anew, one entry per CDR3 protein. The profile shows thousands of distinct CDR3 sequences, 7.5% to 9.5% of them singletons. The sample here was lung tumor tissue, taken at surgery. The receptors shown here come from a male donor with early-stage non-small cell lung cancer.

This clonotype has only a few counts. CDR3 amino acids: CASSTGYGYTF. As DNA, the CDR3 is TGTGCCAGCAGTACAGGGTATGGCTACACCTTC. The chain couples TRBV12-3 or TRBV12-4 to TRBJ1-2; tentative D call: TRBD1 (6 bases). Trimming took 5 bases from V and 5 from J, leaving 6 bases between them. This CDR3 has 11 residues.

This clonotype was picked up many times. J is TRBJ1-1 and V is TRBV20-1; D remains ambiguous. The V end lost 1 base, the J end lost 1 base, and 10 bases lay between the germline ends. Per germline, CDR1 DFQATT and CDR2 SNEGSKA (reference sequence). The CDR3 sequence is 14 residues long. CDR3 DNA: TGCAGTGCTAGAGCGCCGAAGGGGAACACTGAAGCTTTCTTT. It encodes CSARAPKGNTEAFF.

This clonotype is large (0.1 to 1%). This rearrangement joins TRBV12-3 or TRBV12-4 to TRBJ2-4; D is unclear. The CDR3 has 14 amino acids. V gave up 6 bases and J gave up 0 bases, with 9 bases separating them. The CDR3 loop is CASSQPGAKNIQYF. CDR3 bases: TGTGCCAGCAGCCAGCCTGGAGCCAAAAACATTCAGTACTTC.

This clonotype is labeled as medium-sized. This sequence joins TRBV6-5 and TRBJ1-1; 8 bases agree with TRBD1. Germline-derived CDR1 and CDR2 are MNHEY and SVGAGI. V shed 7 bases and J 5 bases; nucleotides not matched to a gene: 6. This CDR3 comprises 13 residues. CDR3 coding DNA: TGTGCCAGCACCCAGGGGGCGAGGACTGAAGCTTTCTTT. It yields the protein CASTQGARTEAFF.

This clonotype was observed at least ten times. The chain has TRBV7-2 and TRBJ2-5; D is possibly TRBD2 (5 bases). The CDR3 covers 12 residues. The ends were cut back, 3 bases at V and 7 bases at J, with 9 bases in the middle. Germline values: CDR1 SGHTA, CDR2 FQGNSA. For the CDR3, the DNA is TGTGCCAGCAGCTTCGTAGCGTCGACCCAGTACTTC. It yields the protein CASSFVASTQYF.

This clonotype was detected ten times or more. The chain recombines TRBV7-2 with TRBJ1-2; the D gene is possibly TRBD1 (6 bases). Germline V gives CDR1 SGHTA, CDR2 FQGNSA. The V end lost 0 bases, the J end lost 2 bases, and 7 bases lay between the germline ends. The CDR3 loop spans 14 amino acids. The CDR3 loop reads CASSLATGNYGYTF. The CDR3 DNA follows: TGTGCCAGCAGCTTAGCAACAGGGAACTATGGCTACACCTTC.

This clonotype was counted at least ten times. The chain employs TRBV19 and TRBJ1-5; 12 positions match TRBD1. The CDR3 totals 17 residues. Per germline, CDR1 LNHDA and CDR2 SQIVND (reference sequence). After removal of 5 bases from V and 3 bases from J, the junction contained 8 bases not matched to a gene. CDR3 residues: CASSSKGTGGDNQPQHF. The CDR3 region has the DNA TGTGCCAGTAGTTCAAAGGGGACAGGGGGCGACAATCAGCCCCAGCATTTT.

In this sample, this clonotype turned up many times. This chain joins TRBV12-3 or TRBV12-4 and TRBJ1-3; maybe TRBD1 (5 bases). This CDR3 is 15 amino acids long. V lost 6 bases to trimming and J lost 1 base, with 13 bases between them. The DNA of the CDR3 is TGTGCCAGCAGCCTAGGGACTGGGTCTGGAAACACCATATATTTT. As protein: CASSLGTGSGNTIYF.

CDR3 sequence reads: CSALTGVGQPQHF. The CDR3 DNA is TGCAGTGCCCTGACAGGGGTAGGCCAGCCCCAGCATTTT. The rearrangement joins TRBV20-1 to TRBJ1-5, with 8 bases that match TRBD1. The CDR3 totals 13 residues. The junction had 8 bases not matched to a gene; V was cut back by 6 bases and J by 7 bases. Germline CDR1 reads DFQATT; CDR2 reads SNEGSKA (reference sequence).

By its share, this clonotype is medium-sized (0.01 to 0.1%). V gene TRBV28 combines with J gene TRBJ1-3; 11 bases fit TRBD1. The germline V gene encodes CDR1 MDHEN and CDR2 SYDVKM. Trimming cost V 9 bases and J 3 bases; bases outside gene matches: 7. This CDR3 region has 15 residues. CDR3 DNA sequence: TGTGCCAGTGCCCCGGGACAGGGGGGTGGAAACACCATATATTTT. Translated, it gives CASAPGQGGGNTIYF.

This clonotype is medium-sized in the sample. The chain carries TRBV12-3 or TRBV12-4 and TRBJ2-2; the match to TRBD1 covers 7 bases. The CDR3 is 14 amino acids. Unmatched junction bases numbered 3, after V lost 4 bases and J lost 4 bases. CDR3 residues: CASSSDRATGELFF. The CDR3 nucleotides are TGTGCCAGCAGTTCAGACAGGGCCACCGGGGAGCTGTTTTTT.

By proportion, this clonotype is medium-sized. As DNA, the CDR3 is TGTGCCAGCAGCCAAGATTATTACGGAGCCTACGAGCAGTACTTC. Amino acids: CASSQDYYGAYEQYF. The chain couples TRBV4-2 to TRBJ2-7; D unclear. Trimming shortened V by 0 bases and J by 2 bases, and 11 bases separated the two germline ends. Germline CDR1 reads LGHNA; CDR2 reads YNFKEQ. The CDR3 consists of 15 residues.

This clonotype is medium-sized within its sample. CDR3 DNA: TGTGCCAGCAGCCGGACAAATAGCGGCGCTGAAGCTTTCTTT. It is translated as CASSRTNSGAEAFF. The chain recombines TRBV3-1 with TRBJ1-1, with D perhaps matching TRBD1 (5 bases). The CDR3 has 14 amino acids. Germline V gene sequence: CDR1 LGHDT, CDR2 YNNKEL (reference sequence). With 4 bases removed from V and 6 bases from J, the gap between germline ends came to 15 bases.

This clonotype is medium-sized (0.01 to 0.1%) within its sample. The chain carries TRBV6-1 and TRBJ2-7, with D maybe TRBD1 (6 bases). Germline CDR1 is MNHNS and CDR2 is SASEGT. V lost 5 bases, J lost 6 bases, and 11 bases lay in between. The CDR3 spans 12 residues. CDR3: CASSNGQREQYF. The CDR3 nucleotides read TGTGCCAGCAGTAACGGACAGCGCGAGCAGTACTTC.

This clonotype was seen a few times. The genes are TRBV5-6 and TRBJ2-3, with D possibly being TRBD1 (6 bases). Trimming left V 4 bases short and J 3 bases short, with 12 bases between. The germline gives CDR1 SGHDT, CDR2 YYEEEE. The CDR3 loop spans 14 amino acids. CDR3 residues: CASSPYRATDTQYF. In DNA, the CDR3 is TGTGCCAGCAGCCCCTACAGGGCTACAGATACGCAGTATTTT.

The rearrangement joins TRBV7-6 to TRBJ2-7; 10 bases fit TRBD1. CDR1 is SGHVS and CDR2 is FNYEAQ in the germline V gene. The junction had 9 bases not matched to a gene; V was cut back by 0 bases and J by 4 bases. The CDR3 extends over 17 amino acids. CDR3 protein: CASSLATGTGAWYEQYF. The CDR3 DNA follows: TGTGCCAGCAGCTTAGCTACCGGGACAGGGGCCTGGTACGAGCAGTACTTC.

Sample share makes this clonotype medium-sized. CDR3 DNA: TGTGCCAGCAGATCAGGGGCCTACGAGCAGTACTTC. Amino acids: CASRSGAYEQYF. The chain links TRBV6-6 to TRBJ2-7; D might be TRBD1 (6 bases). Germline CDR1 and CDR2: MNHNY and SVGAGI (reference sequence). The CDR3 runs 12 residues. Trimming took off 6 bases at V and 2 bases at J, with 8 bases between the two ends.

The chain employs TRBV7-2 and TRBJ1-2, with 11 bases that match TRBD1. Germline CDR1 reads SGHTA; CDR2 reads FQGNSA. The V and J ends lost 1 base and 2 bases, in that order; junction bases with no gene match: 3. CDR3 length: 16 residues. The CDR3, as DNA: TGTGCCAGCAGCTTAGTGGGGACAGGGGGAAACTATGGCTACACCTTC. This encodes CASSLVGTGGNYGYTF.

The J gene is TRBJ1-5, the V gene TRBV20-1; D ambiguous. The CDR3 covers 12 residues. Looked up from germline, CDR1 is DFQATT and CDR2 is SNEGSKA (reference sequence). V shed 7 bases and J shed 7 bases, with 14 bases lying between them. The CDR3 nucleotides are TGCAGTGTAGGTCCTTCGGCACAGCCCCAGCATTTT. Translated, it gives CSVGPSAQPQHF.